Below, 8 T cell receptor beta chains from the same sample are listed, as sequenced in a study of T-cell memory formation after mild COVID-19. TCRdb fed the 5' RACE reads into MiXCR, producing one record per CDR3 protein. The table lists fewer than 500,000 distinct CDR3 sequences, roughly 25% of them singletons. Input material: PBMCs or a T cell subset sorted from them (not recorded which). These receptor sequences come from an adult woman who had mild COVID-19 (a few samples of this study predate the infection). Cell type and time point are not known.

This clonotype was observed at least ten times. V gene TRBV6-4 combines with J gene TRBJ1-1, with D uncertain. The CDR3 is 13 amino acids. The germline gives CDR1 MRHNA, CDR2 SNTAGT. Trimming took 6 bases from V and 1 from J, leaving 9 bases between them. The CDR3 coding sequence is TGTGCCAGCAGCGAGGGTCAGAACACTGAAGCTTTCTTT. This encodes CASSEGQNTEAFF.

This clonotype was counted between two and nine times. The chain recombines TRBV25-1 with TRBJ2-7; TRBD1 agrees at 7 bases. Germline-derived CDR1 and CDR2 are MGHDK and SYGVNS. This CDR3 spans 16 amino acids. V lost 1 base, J lost 1 base, and 7 bases stayed unmatched. CDR3 in DNA: TGTGCCAGCAGTGAATCGGTGGCAGGGGGATCCTACGAGCAGTACTTC. Protein sequence: CASSESVAGGSYEQYF.

The chain joins TRBV28 to TRBJ2-7, with D possibly TRBD1 on 6 matching bases. Germline CDR1 reads MDHEN; CDR2 reads SYDVKM. The V gene lost 5 bases and the J gene lost 2 bases, with 16 bases spanning the gap. The CDR3 runs to 15 residues. The CDR3 sequence: CASSGTTGFTYEQYF. The CDR3 region has the DNA TGTGCCAGCAGTGGGACGACAGGCTTCACCTACGAGCAGTACTTC.

For the CDR3, the DNA is TGTGCCAGCAGCGCTAGCGGGATAAGAACACGGGAGACCCAGTACTTC. Translating it yields CASSASGIRTRETQYF. This chain connects TRBV2 to TRBJ2-5, with 9 bases aligning to TRBD2. Germline-derived CDR1 and CDR2 are SNHLY and FYNNEI. This CDR3 spans 16 amino acids. Losses at the gene ends were 6 bases for V and 5 bases for J; bases not matched to a gene: 13.

This clonotype was recorded a few times. This rearrangement joins TRBV19 to TRBJ2-1; 7 positions agree with TRBD1. There are 15 residues in the CDR3. Trimming took 9 bases from V and 9 from J; bases not matched to a gene: 17. CDR1 is LNHDA, CDR2 SQIVND, per germline (reference sequence). The CDR3 DNA reads as TGTGCCAGCTCGGGTATGAGTTATGGGACAGCTGAGCAGTTCTTC. Translating it yields CASSGMSYGTAEQFF.

The chain carries TRBV18 and TRBJ2-7, with D possibly TRBD2 on 6 matching bases. The germline V gene encodes CDR1 KGHSH and CDR2 LQKENI. The CDR3 spans 14 residues. With 3 bases removed from V and 4 bases from J, the gap between germline ends came to 13 bases. This CDR3 is CASSPEDYYYEQYF. The CDR3 bases are TGTGCCAGCTCACCCGAGGACTATTATTACGAGCAGTACTTC.

This clonotype has only a few counts. The chain employs TRBV29-1 and TRBJ1-1; D is ambiguous. Germline CDR1 is SQVTM and CDR2 is ANQGSEA. CDR3 length: 10 amino acids. Trimming took off 6 bases at V and 7 bases at J, with 9 bases between the two ends. The CDR3 nucleotides are TGCAGCGTCAAAGCCGGTGAAGCTTTCTTT. Amino acid sequence: CSVKAGEAFF.

This clonotype was picked up a small number of times. The gene calls are TRBV19 and TRBJ2-7, with 7 bases lining up with TRBD1. The germline V gene encodes CDR1 LNHDA and CDR2 SQIVND (reference sequence). V shed 5 bases, J shed 6 bases, and the junction held 10 bases outside the gene matches. The CDR3 covers 14 residues. The CDR3 spells CASSFAWAGGEQYF. The CDR3 DNA reads TGTGCCAGTAGTTTCGCCTGGGCAGGGGGCGAGCAGTACTTC.